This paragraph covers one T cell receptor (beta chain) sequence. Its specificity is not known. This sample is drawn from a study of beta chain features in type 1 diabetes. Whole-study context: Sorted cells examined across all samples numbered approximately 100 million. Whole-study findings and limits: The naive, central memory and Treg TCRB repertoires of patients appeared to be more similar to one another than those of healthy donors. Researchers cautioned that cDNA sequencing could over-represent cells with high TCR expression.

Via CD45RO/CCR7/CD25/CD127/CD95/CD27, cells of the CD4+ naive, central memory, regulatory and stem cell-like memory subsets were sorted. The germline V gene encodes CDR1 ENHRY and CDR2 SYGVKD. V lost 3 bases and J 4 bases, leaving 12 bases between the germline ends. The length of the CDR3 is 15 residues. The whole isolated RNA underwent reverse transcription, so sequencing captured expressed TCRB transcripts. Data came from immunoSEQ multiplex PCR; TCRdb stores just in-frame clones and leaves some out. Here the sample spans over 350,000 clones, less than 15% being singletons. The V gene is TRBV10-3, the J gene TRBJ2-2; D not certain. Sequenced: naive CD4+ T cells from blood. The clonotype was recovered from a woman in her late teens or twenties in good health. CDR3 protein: CAISEAWMGTGELFF. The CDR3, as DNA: TGTGCCATCAGTGAAGCGTGGATGGGCACCGGGGAGCTGTTTTTT.